This T cell receptor (beta chain) was profiled in a study of T cell responses to AZD1222 COVID-19 vaccine (dated by TCRdb to about 2021). At the level of the whole study: A total of 230 to 250 trial participants underwent TCR sequencing, of whom around 200 received two doses of AZD1222 and about 25 received two doses of the MenACWY control vaccine. Trial participants were enrolled by age into subgroups of 18-55, 56-69 and 70-plus years, and around 140, 26 and 57 TCR-sequenced participants, respectively, were included in these subgroups. General conclusions and limits of the study: Because no day 14 peak-response samples were available, repertoires were characterized only after the peak T cell response. In the small 56-69-year group, the increase in depth fell short of significance, most likely because of low power. Only six AZD1222 recipients were SARS-CoV-2 seropositive at baseline, limiting conclusions about previously exposed vaccinees. Participants were mostly white British and included more females than males, and it was suggested by the authors that clonal diversity may have been underestimated. The vaccine-associated CD4 TCRs covered the entire spike protein, and the dominant responses fell in regions 160-218 and 743-854. After two AZD1222 doses, both the breadth and the depth of spike-specific TCRs were significantly higher than at day 0 and than in MenACWY recipients. Nearly half of unique spike-specific TCRs reportedly recognized epitopes outside regions mutated in the B.1.351 and B.1.1.7 variants.

The CDR3 regions of human TCRbeta chains were subjected to immunosequencing. The paper's processing steps were these. TCRs in the repertoires were matched against a reference library of SARS-CoV-2-specific TCRs that had been generated with the MIRA antigen-specificity platform. Breadth meant the fraction of unique TCRs that were SARS-CoV-2-associated, whereas depth meant the fraction of total T cells that were SARS-CoV-2-associated. Using the MIRA data, each spike-specific TCR was mapped to the spike region that the TCR reacts to and placed in a CD4 or CD8 class. Log10-transformed breadth and depth values were compared by one-way ANOVA with Sidak's multiple comparisons tests. TCRdb holds this immuneACCESS table with in-frame rearrangements only. Some clones are missing; in checked studies, unresolved V genes explain under half, and the rest has no known cause. For V, J and clone size, that table is used; D and trimming come from the DNA. For this sample there are about 160,000 clones; just over 90% appear just once. The ten largest clones add up to around 4% of the sample.

Including cysteine and phenylalanine, the CDR3 has 12 amino acids. The only DNA kept is the CDR3, 36 bases in frame from the first base. The junction shows trimming of 5 bases on V and 3 bases on J, and the gene matches do not reach 1 base of it. From a lookup of the germline V gene, CDR1 and CDR2 are SQVTM and ANQGSEA. The intended sense of this specimen's time point label: baseline before first vaccination. The label giving this sample's treatment or condition can be read as: meningococcal conjugate vaccine given as trial control. Samples from vaccinated people were obtained from the UK trials COV001 and COV002, which included a single-blind randomized controlled phase 2/3 trial of AZD1222 (ChAdOx1 nCoV-19) in healthy adults. Trial participant PBMC samples were collected at day 0 and day 28 after the second dose for TCRbeta chain sequencing. Worth noting for this clone: Its target antigen remains unknown. No base quality values were provided; no much bigger clone lies one nucleotide off.

The clonotype comes from an adult in good health. The rearranged chain carries TRBV29-1 and TRBJ1-2, with TRBD1 identical over 9 junction bases. The starting material was peripheral blood, obtained on day 0 of MenACWY control vaccination. In nucleotides, the sequence is TGCAGCGTTAGACAGGGGGACTATGGCTACACCTTC. Translated, it reads CSVRQGDYGYTF.